These 4 T cell receptor beta chains came from one sample sequenced in a study of T cell repertoires in cytomegalovirus infection. One entry per CDR3 protein results from TCRdb running MiXCR on the reads. The repertoire holds 200,000 to 250,000 distinct CDR3 sequences, under 8.5% seen once, with about 6.3% in the top ten. The sample was PBMCs. Every receptor here comes from a human donor in good health (CMV status not recorded). Some clones in this sample may be carry-over from other donors' samples.

This clonotype has at least ten counts. J is TRBJ1-2 and V is TRBV27, with a tentative D call TRBD1 (5 bases). Germline CDR1 and CDR2: MNHEY and SMNVEV (reference sequence). The V end was cut by 5 bases, the J end by 4 bases, with 20 bases between. The CDR3 consists of 16 residues. CDR3 protein: CASSPPGTDGVYGYTF. CDR3 bases: TGTGCCAGCAGTCCCCCCGGGACCGACGGTGTCTATGGCTACACCTTC.

This clonotype was seen at least ten times. The rearrangement joins TRBV7-2 to TRBJ1-3; D is uncertain. V dropped 4 bases and J dropped 8 bases, with 18 bases sitting between them. The germline V gene has CDR1 SGHTA and CDR2 FQGNSA. The CDR3 runs to 15 residues. This CDR3 is CASSSTRGGLDTIYF. CDR3 nucleotides: TGTGCCAGCAGCTCGACCCGGGGAGGTTTGGACACCATATATTTT.

This clonotype was recorded many times. The chain joins TRBV20-1 to TRBJ2-5, with 7 bases lining up with TRBD2. Germline V gene sequence: CDR1 DFQATT, CDR2 SNEGSKA (reference sequence). This CDR3 is built from 12 residues. V was pared by 8 bases and J by 4 bases, with 7 bases of the junction left unmatched. The CDR3 DNA reads as TGCAGTCCCCTGGCTAGCGGAGAGACCCAGTACTTC. Translation: CSPLASGETQYF.

This clonotype has a handful of counts. The rearrangement links TRBV28 to TRBJ2-3; D call uncertain. The V end was cut by 1 base, the J end by 5 bases, with 4 bases between. This CDR3 has 12 residues. Germline V gene lookup returns CDR1 MDHEN and CDR2 SYDVKM. Here the CDR3 reads CASSLLRDTQYF. The CDR3, as DNA: TGTGCCAGCAGTTTATTAAGAGATACGCAGTATTTT.